The 30 T cell receptor beta chains below come from one sample, sequenced in a study of immune evolution from preneoplasia to lung adenocarcinoma (dated by TCRdb to the early 2020s). Library preparation used the immunoSEQ multiplex PCR assay. Entries here come from immuneACCESS through TCRdb and include only in-frame sequences with V and J called. Some clones fail to appear in such tables; in the studies checked, an unresolved V gene covers under half of the shortfall, and the cause of the remainder is unknown. The sample table shows roughly 40,000 clones, and 65% to 80% are seen once. In total, the top ten clones hold less than 6% of the sample. The sample was FFPE invasive lung adenocarcinoma tissue. The cell subset or site label, as the study defines it: frankly invasive lung adenocarcinoma (ADC). The receptors derive from a person between 55 and 69 years old with lung adenocarcinoma.

The J gene is TRBJ1-3, the V gene TRBV7-9; perhaps TRBD1 as D (5 bases). This CDR3 spans 16 amino acids. The V gene lost 5 bases and the J gene lost 0 bases, with 14 bases spanning the gap. Germline V gives CDR1 SEHNR, CDR2 FQNEAQ (reference sequence). The CDR3 spells CASSLRQPSSGNTIYF. The DNA of the CDR3 is TGTGCCAGCAGCCTCAGACAGCCGAGCTCTGGAAACACCATATATTTT.

The chain is built from TRBV29-1 and TRBJ1-1; D ambiguous. V was pared by 5 bases and J by 6 bases, with 10 bases between. CDR3 length equals 11 residues. Germline V CDR1 and CDR2: SQVTM, ANQGSEA. Written as DNA, the CDR3 is TGCAGCGTTCGGAGGGAGGCTGAAGCTTTCTTT. It codes for CSVRREAEAFF.

The rearrangement joins TRBV6-5 to TRBJ2-1, with D maybe TRBD1 (5 bases). In germline, CDR1 is MNHEY, CDR2 SVGAGI. The CDR3 is 13 amino acids. Trimming pared 8 bases from V and 3 bases from J, leaving 11 bases between. This CDR3 reads CASGPRGYNEQFF. The CDR3 DNA sequence: TGTGCCAGCGGGCCTAGGGGCTACAATGAGCAGTTCTTC.

V gene TRBV6-5 combines with J gene TRBJ2-1; D gene unclear. Germline V gene data show CDR1 as MNHEY and CDR2 as SVGAGI. Trimming took 8 bases from V and 6 from J, leaving 8 bases between them. The CDR3 is made up of 11 amino acids. The CDR3 sequence: CASGRSNEQFF. CDR3 in DNA: TGTGCCAGCGGTCGATCCAATGAGCAGTTCTTC.

V usage is TRBV19 and J usage is TRBJ1-5; 8 bases agree with TRBD1. V trimming: 7 bases; J trimming: 7 bases; junction bases outside the gene matches: 9. This CDR3 comprises 14 residues. The germline V gene has CDR1 LNHDA and CDR2 SQIVND (reference sequence). The CDR3 here is CASKRDRGVQPQHF. The CDR3 bases are TGTGCCAGTAAGCGCGACAGGGGAGTACAGCCCCAGCATTTT.

This clone has a handful of counts. The rearrangement uses TRBV7-2 and TRBJ2-7; 11 bases agree with TRBD2. Trimming cost V 5 bases and J 2 bases; bases outside gene matches: 5. The CDR3 covers 15 residues. Germline values: CDR1 SGHTA, CDR2 FQGNSA. The CDR3 sequence: CASSEPGLAAYEQYF. The CDR3 nucleotides read TGTGCCAGCAGCGAACCGGGACTAGCGGCCTACGAGCAGTACTTC.

V usage is TRBV30 and J usage is TRBJ2-1; TRBD2 matches at 8 bases. CDR1 is GTSNPN and CDR2 is SVGIG in the germline V gene (reference sequence). This CDR3 has 13 amino acids. J lost 5 bases, V lost 2 bases, and 2 bases had no gene match. The CDR3 DNA reads as TGTGCCTGGAGTCGACTAGCGAACAATGAGCAGTTCTTC. This sequence encodes CAWSRLANNEQFF.

The table lists this clone with a few counts. The V gene is TRBV15, the J gene TRBJ2-3; TRBD1 is a possible D gene (5 bases). The V end was cut by 1 base, the J end by 6 bases, with 14 bases between. Germline assignment: CDR1 LNHNV and CDR2 YYDKDF (reference sequence). The CDR3 covers 15 residues. The CDR3 loop is CATSRGVTGADTQYF. The CDR3 DNA reads as TGTGCCACCAGCAGAGGGGTTACAGGTGCCGATACGCAGTATTTT. The full variable domain, its missing parts supplied by reference TRBV15 and TRBJ2-3, is DAMVIQNPRYQVTQFGKPVTLSCSQTLNHNVMYWYQQKSSQAPKLLFHYYDKDFNNEADTPDNFQSRRPNTSFCFLDIRSPGLGDTAMYLCATSRGVTGADTQYFGPGTRLTVL.

The J gene is TRBJ2-3, the V gene TRBV15; D is tentatively TRBD1 or TRBD2 (5 bases each). The CDR3 loop spans 13 amino acids. The V and J ends lost 6 bases and 4 bases respectively, with 11 bases between them. Per germline, CDR1 LNHNV and CDR2 YYDKDF (reference sequence). The CDR3 DNA reads as TGTGCCACCAGGGCCGGGACCTCAGATACGCAGTATTTT. Amino acid sequence: CATRAGTSDTQYF.

This chain connects TRBV2 to TRBJ2-1; the D is unclear. The germline V gene encodes CDR1 SNHLY and CDR2 FYNNEI. Trimming stripped 5 bases from V and 10 bases from J, with 6 bases between. CDR3 length: 10 residues. CDR3 sequence: CASSRSEQFF. In nucleotides, the CDR3 is TGTGCCAGCAGTAGATCGGAGCAGTTCTTC.

The CDR3 is CASSESGGTGGREQYF. DNA for the CDR3: TGCGCCAGCAGTGAGTCGGGAGGGACAGGGGGTCGCGAGCAGTACTTC. V usage is TRBV10-2 and J usage is TRBJ2-7; 11 bases fit TRBD1. The V gene end was trimmed by 0 bases and the J gene end by 6 bases; junction bases not matched to a gene: 7. Germline assignment: CDR1 WSHSY and CDR2 SAAADI. The CDR3 totals 16 residues.

The chain has TRBV14 and TRBJ2-1, with 10 bases fitting TRBD1. CDR3 length: 18 amino acids. CDR1 and CDR2 from the germline V gene are SGHDN and FVKESK. Germline trimming cut 3 bases from V and 9 bases from J; bases unmatched to any gene: 17. CDR3 protein: CASSQGTGVTRGPSEQFF. DNA for the CDR3: TGTGCCAGCAGCCAGGGGACAGGGGTAACACGGGGGCCAAGTGAGCAGTTCTTC.

The CDR3 nucleotides are TGTGCCAGCAGTTCTCCGGGTCACCCAACGGGGGACGTGGGGCAGTATTTT. This translates into CASSSPGHPTGDVGQYF. The rearrangement uses TRBV28 and TRBJ2-3; TRBD2 might be the D (6 bases). With 4 bases removed from V and 11 bases from J, the gap between germline ends came to 28 bases. CDR1 and CDR2 from the germline V gene are MDHEN and SYDVKM. This CDR3 spans 17 amino acids.

The chain is built from TRBV19 and TRBJ2-2; TRBD1 agrees at 7 bases. The CDR3 spans 15 residues. V lost 6 bases, J lost 6 bases, and 10 bases stayed unmatched. Germline values: CDR1 LNHDA, CDR2 SQIVND (reference sequence). The CDR3 DNA reads as TGTGCCAGTAGGGACCGACAGGGAATGGCCGGGGAGCTGTTTTTT. It yields the protein CASRDRQGMAGELFF.

The chain is built from TRBV12-5 and TRBJ2-7, with TRBD1 as a possible D gene (5 bases). CDR1 is LGHNT, CDR2 FRNRAP, per germline. The CDR3 is 14 residues long. Trimming took off 1 base at V and 7 bases at J, with 14 bases between the two ends. CDR3 coding DNA: TGTGCTAGTGGTTTGGGACAGCTACTGGGGGAGCAGTACTTC. It translates to CASGLGQLLGEQYF.

This sequence joins TRBV4-1 and TRBJ1-1; D call uncertain. V dropped 0 bases and J dropped 10 bases, with 12 bases sitting between them. The V gene's germline CDR1 is MGHRA and CDR2 YSYEKL. The CDR3 has 13 amino acids. The DNA for the CDR3 is TGCGCCAGCAGCCAAGAGGATGCCATTGGAGCTTTCTTT. As protein: CASSQEDAIGAFF.

The gene calls are TRBV4-2 and TRBJ2-6, with D hard to call. The CDR3 has 15 amino acids. V was shortened by 3 bases and J by 2 bases, with 8 bases between the two germline ends. Germline V gene sequence: CDR1 LGHNA, CDR2 YNFKEQ. Here the CDR3 reads CASSHQGTGANVLTF. The CDR3 bases are TGTGCCAGCAGCCACCAAGGGACTGGGGCCAACGTCCTGACTTTC.

This chain joins TRBV7-9 and TRBJ2-5, with D hard to call. This CDR3 comprises 12 residues. Germline CDR1 is SEHNR and CDR2 is FQNEAQ (reference sequence). Trimming removed 3 bases from V and 1 base from J, with 3 bases in between. CDR3 in amino acids: CASSFSQETQYF. In DNA, the CDR3 is TGTGCCAGCAGCTTTTCCCAAGAGACCCAGTACTTC.

This clone came up a few times. The chain is built from TRBV10-3 and TRBJ2-5, with 7 bases lining up with TRBD1. Germline CDR1 reads ENHRY; CDR2 reads SYGVKD. Unmatched junction bases numbered 4, after V lost 10 bases and J lost 5 bases. The CDR3 is 11 amino acids. The CDR3 sequence is CATRDSETQYF. Written as DNA, the CDR3 is TGTGCCACCAGGGACAGTGAGACCCAGTACTTC.

This clone occurred once. CDR3 sequence (DNA): TGTGCCAGTAGGACAGGGGGCTCTGGCTACACCTTC. Its translation is CASRTGGSGYTF. The rearrangement joins TRBV19 to TRBJ1-2; 10 nucleotides line up with TRBD1. CDR1 is LNHDA, CDR2 SQIVND, per germline (reference sequence). The CDR3 covers 12 residues. V shed 6 bases and J 7 bases; nucleotides not matched to a gene: 2.

The chain joins TRBV4-2 to TRBJ2-1, with D tentatively TRBD2 (6 bases). Trimming left V 0 bases short and J 14 bases short, with 14 bases between. In germline, CDR1 is LGHNA, CDR2 YNFKEQ. The CDR3 length is 13 residues. CDR3: CASSQDGTSGEFF. CDR3 nucleotide sequence: TGTGCCAGCAGCCAAGATGGGACTTCGGGGGAGTTCTTC.

The table lists this clone with a few counts. J is TRBJ2-1 and V is TRBV19; 13 nucleotides line up with TRBD2. V was pared by 3 bases and J by 5 bases, with 4 bases of the junction left unmatched. Germline assignment: CDR1 LNHDA and CDR2 SQIVND (reference sequence). This CDR3 is built from 16 residues. This CDR3 is CASSITTSGRHNEQFF. The CDR3 DNA reads TGTGCCAGTAGTATCACGACTAGCGGGAGGCACAATGAGCAGTTCTTC.

The chain recombines TRBV18 with TRBJ2-3; D gene ambiguous. V lost 3 bases and J lost 6, with 7 bases in between. This CDR3 spans 12 amino acids. From germline, CDR1 is KGHSH and CDR2 LQKENI. The CDR3, as DNA: TGTGCCAGCTCACCCGACGTTGATACGCAGTATTTT. Residues: CASSPDVDTQYF.

In its sample, this clone was seen once. The chain has TRBV7-2 and TRBJ1-3; the D gene is possibly TRBD1 (5 bases). The germline V and J ends were trimmed by 4 bases and 3 bases, with 16 bases remaining between them. The CDR3 has 16 amino acids. From germline, CDR1 is SGHTA and CDR2 FQGNSA. For the CDR3, the DNA is TGTGCCAGCAGCTCCGTCGGGGCAGAGGGTGGAAACACCATATATTTT. As protein: CASSSVGAEGGNTIYF. Full variable domain (outside the CDR3, taken from reference TRBV7-2 and TRBJ1-3): GAGVSQSPSNKVTEKGKDVELRCDPISGHTALYWYRQSLGQGLEFLIYFQGNSAPDKSGLPSDRFSAERTGGSVSTLTIQRTQQEDSAVYLCASSSVGAEGGNTIYFGEGSWLTVV.

This clone was seen more than once but under ten times. This chain connects TRBV2 to TRBJ2-7; D might be TRBD2 (5 bases). CDR3 length: 14 amino acids. V was cut by 4 bases and J by 6 bases, with 16 bases left in between. CDR1 SNHLY and CDR2 FYNNEI come from the germline V gene. CDR3 region: CASSVTGTGLEQYF. The DNA of the CDR3 is TGTGCCAGCAGTGTAACGGGAACGGGTCTCGAGCAGTACTTC. The full variable domain, with the rest looked up from reference TRBV2 and TRBJ2-7, is EPEVTQTPSHQVTQMGQEVILRCVPISNHLYFYWYRQILGQKVEFLVSFYNNEISEKSEIFDDQFSVERPDGSNFTLKIRSTKLEDSAMYFCASSVTGTGLEQYFGPGTRLTVT.

The chain couples TRBV18 to TRBJ2-2; TRBD1 matches 8 bases. This CDR3 spans 18 amino acids. Trimming cost V 3 bases and J 6 bases; bases outside gene matches: 15. Germline V gene lookup returns CDR1 KGHSH and CDR2 LQKENI. The CDR3 coding sequence is TGTGCCAGCTCACCCCTGGCCCGGACAGGGCGAACACCCGGGGAGCTGTTTTTT. This gives the protein CASSPLARTGRTPGELFF.

This chain's CDR3 is CASRYREQQFF. For the CDR3, the DNA is TGTGCCAGCAGATACAGGGAACAGCAGTTCTTC. V usage is TRBV11-2 and J usage is TRBJ2-1, with a possible D match to TRBD1 (6 bases). Trimming took 6 bases from V and 11 from J, leaving 11 bases between them. The CDR3 is 11 residues long. Germline V gives CDR1 SGHAT, CDR2 FQNNGV.

This clone appeared a single time. This chain connects TRBV7-6 to TRBJ2-1; D is perhaps TRBD2 (5 bases). This CDR3 spans 11 amino acids. CDR1 is SGHVS and CDR2 is FNYEAQ in the germline V gene. Trimming left V 4 bases short and J 9 bases short, with 7 bases between. This chain's CDR3 is CASSYGSEQFF. CDR3 coding DNA: TGTGCCAGCAGCTATGGGAGTGAGCAGTTCTTC.

The chain links TRBV28 to TRBJ2-7; D unclear. Germline values: CDR1 MDHEN, CDR2 SYDVKM. CDR3 length equals 14 residues. The V gene lost 3 bases and the J gene lost 4 bases, with 13 bases spanning the gap. The CDR3 loop is CASSLVGPPYEQYF. The CDR3 DNA reads as TGTGCCAGCAGTTTGGTCGGACCTCCTTACGAGCAGTACTTC.

This clone was recorded a few times. The rearrangement joins TRBV15 to TRBJ2-3, with 7 positions matching TRBD2. Germline CDR1 is LNHNV and CDR2 is YYDKDF (reference sequence). The CDR3 is 16 residues long. V dropped 5 bases and J dropped 0; count of bases not matched to a gene: 8. This CDR3 reads CATSLGERESTDTQYF. In DNA form, the CDR3 reads TGTGCCACCAGCCTCGGGGAGCGGGAAAGCACAGATACGCAGTATTTT.